These T cell receptor beta chains were read from a single sample in a study of cytomegalovirus exposure and HLA in healthy donors. The method was immunoSEQ multiplex PCR; TCRdb's version includes in-frame clones alone and lacks a portion of them. The data show 150,000 to 200,000 clones, roughly 73% seen once. The sequenced material came from PBMCs. The receptor source for this set is a middle-aged woman in good health and CMV-seropositive. The CDR3 runs from the conserved cysteine through the conserved F or W. The order of the fields is CDR3 protein, CDR3 DNA, CDR3 length, clone size, V gene, D gene, J gene. A D gene is named only where the DNA matches it firmly. Some rows have no size entry. The others give once, few or many, or a class for an expanded clone.

CDR3aa: CASSETRDLQETQYF; CDR3nt: TGTGCCAGCAGTGAAACCCGGGACTTACAAGAGACCCAGTACTTC; len: 15; abundance: -; v_gene: TRBV2; d_gene: -; j_gene: TRBJ2-5
CDR3aa: CASSLSSSGANVLTF; CDR3nt: TGTGCCAGCAGTTTATCCAGCTCTGGGGCCAACGTCCTGACTTTC; len: 15; abundance: -; v_gene: TRBV27; d_gene: -; j_gene: TRBJ2-6
CDR3aa: CASSLDGYEQYF; CDR3nt: TGTGCCAGCAGCCTAGACGGTTACGAGCAGTACTTC; len: 12; abundance: -; v_gene: TRBV5-5; d_gene: -; j_gene: TRBJ2-7
CDR3aa: CASLTGTGGYNEQFF; CDR3nt: TGTGCCAGTCTCACGGGGACAGGGGGCTACAATGAGCAGTTCTTC; len: 15; abundance: -; v_gene: TRBV5-8; d_gene: TRBD1; j_gene: TRBJ2-1
CDR3aa: CASKVQGSSYEQYF; CDR3nt: TGTGCCAGCAAAGTTCAGGGCAGCTCCTACGAGCAGTACTTC; len: 14; abundance: once; v_gene: TRBV27; d_gene: -; j_gene: TRBJ2-7
CDR3aa: CASSAPTGTSGQETQYF; CDR3nt: TGTGCCAGCAGCGCTCCTACCGGGACTAGCGGTCAAGAGACCCAGTACTTC; len: 17; abundance: -; v_gene: TRBV9; d_gene: TRBD2; j_gene: TRBJ2-5
CDR3aa: CASSHDRTPYNEQFF; CDR3nt: TGCGCCAGCAGTCATGACAGGACCCCCTACAATGAGCAGTTCTTC; len: 15; abundance: few; v_gene: TRBV23-1; d_gene: -; j_gene: TRBJ2-1
CDR3aa: CASSPPLAGGSTDTQYF; CDR3nt: TGTGCCAGCAGCCCACCTCTAGCGGGAGGGAGCACAGATACGCAGTATTTT; len: 17; abundance: -; v_gene: TRBV7-9; d_gene: TRBD2; j_gene: TRBJ2-3
CDR3aa: CASSVGHQGLAGVPGANVLTF; CDR3nt: TGTGCCAGCAGCGTAGGACACCAGGGACTAGCGGGAGTACCGGGGGCCAACGTCCTGACTTTC; len: 21; abundance: few; v_gene: TRBV9; d_gene: TRBD2; j_gene: TRBJ2-6
CDR3aa: CASSLRTAYEQYF; CDR3nt: TGTGCCAGTTCGTTGCGGACAGCCTACGAGCAGTACTTC; len: 13; abundance: -; v_gene: TRBV19; d_gene: -; j_gene: TRBJ2-7
CDR3aa: CASSPSGLAKETQYF; CDR3nt: TGTGCCAGCAGCCCCTCGGGACTAGCTAAAGAGACCCAGTACTTC; len: 15; abundance: few; v_gene: TRBV28; d_gene: TRBD2; j_gene: TRBJ2-5
CDR3aa: CASSQSREGEQYF; CDR3nt: TGTGCCAGCAGCCAAAGCCGGGAGGGGGAGCAGTACTTC; len: 13; abundance: -; v_gene: TRBV7-6; d_gene: TRBD2; j_gene: TRBJ2-7
CDR3aa: CASSPGQGPYNEQFF; CDR3nt: TGCGCCAGCAGCCCGGGACAGGGTCCCTACAATGAGCAGTTCTTC; len: 15; abundance: -; v_gene: TRBV5-1; d_gene: TRBD1; j_gene: TRBJ2-1
CDR3aa: CASSFEFGGYYGYTF; CDR3nt: TGCGCCAGCAGCTTTGAATTTGGCGGCTACTATGGCTACACCTTC; len: 15; abundance: -; v_gene: TRBV5-1; d_gene: -; j_gene: TRBJ1-2
CDR3aa: CASSPRTGRGQETQYF; CDR3nt: TGTGCCAGCAGCCCAAGGACAGGGAGGGGGCAAGAGACCCAGTACTTC; len: 16; abundance: -; v_gene: TRBV7-2; d_gene: -; j_gene: TRBJ2-5
CDR3aa: CASSLGTGTEAFF; CDR3nt: TGTGCCAGCAGCCTAGGGACAGGCACTGAAGCTTTCTTT; len: 13; abundance: -; v_gene: TRBV11-2; d_gene: TRBD1; j_gene: TRBJ1-1
CDR3aa: CASSLYRAGNQPQHF; CDR3nt: TGTGCCAGCAGTTTGTACAGGGCGGGCAATCAGCCCCAGCATTTT; len: 15; abundance: few; v_gene: TRBV28; d_gene: -; j_gene: TRBJ1-5
CDR3aa: CASSQDPSGISYNEQFF; CDR3nt: TGCGCCAGCAGCCAAGATCCTAGCGGGATCTCCTACAATGAGCAGTTCTTC; len: 17; abundance: -; v_gene: TRBV4-1; d_gene: TRBD2; j_gene: TRBJ2-1
CDR3aa: CASSLIPGTGFHEQYF; CDR3nt: TGTGCCAGCAGCTTGATACCCGGGACAGGGTTTCACGAGCAGTACTTC; len: 16; abundance: -; v_gene: TRBV5-5; d_gene: TRBD1; j_gene: TRBJ2-7
CDR3aa: CASSPGGGHQPQHF; CDR3nt: TGTGCCAGCAGCCCTGGGGGGGGTCATCAGCCCCAGCATTTT; len: 14; abundance: once; v_gene: TRBV7-9; d_gene: -; j_gene: TRBJ1-5
CDR3aa: CASERGRGPGTEAFF; CDR3nt: TGTGCCAGCGAAAGAGGCAGGGGGCCGGGTACTGAAGCTTTCTTT; len: 15; abundance: -; v_gene: TRBV6-1; d_gene: TRBD1; j_gene: TRBJ1-1
CDR3aa: CASSYSTLGRTDTQYF; CDR3nt: TGTGCCAGCAGTTACTCGACCTTAGGGAGAACAGATACGCAGTATTTT; len: 16; abundance: once; v_gene: TRBV6-5; d_gene: -; j_gene: TRBJ2-3
CDR3aa: CATSRDRGQGSTIYF; CDR3nt: TGTGCCACCAGCAGAGATAGGGGACAGGGGAGCACCATATATTTT; len: 15; abundance: -; v_gene: TRBV15; d_gene: TRBD1; j_gene: TRBJ1-3
CDR3aa: CASSLPGRVNIQYF; CDR3nt: TGTGCCAGCAGTTTACCGGGAAGGGTGAACATTCAGTACTTC; len: 14; abundance: -; v_gene: TRBV28; d_gene: -; j_gene: TRBJ2-4
CDR3aa: CASSLAGVLSDTQYF; CDR3nt: TGTGCCAGTAGTCTGGCAGGGGTTTTGTCAGATACGCAGTATTTT; len: 15; abundance: -; v_gene: TRBV19; d_gene: -; j_gene: TRBJ2-3
CDR3aa: CASSLGGRRGTGELFF; CDR3nt: TGTGCCAGCAGCTTAGGCGGGAGACGCGGCACCGGGGAGCTGTTTTTT; len: 16; abundance: -; v_gene: TRBV7-2; d_gene: TRBD2; j_gene: TRBJ2-2
CDR3aa: CAISPTGGTNSPLHF; CDR3nt: TGTGCCATCAGCCCAACAGGGGGCACGAATTCACCCCTCCACTTT; len: 15; abundance: -; v_gene: TRBV10-3; d_gene: TRBD1; j_gene: TRBJ1-6